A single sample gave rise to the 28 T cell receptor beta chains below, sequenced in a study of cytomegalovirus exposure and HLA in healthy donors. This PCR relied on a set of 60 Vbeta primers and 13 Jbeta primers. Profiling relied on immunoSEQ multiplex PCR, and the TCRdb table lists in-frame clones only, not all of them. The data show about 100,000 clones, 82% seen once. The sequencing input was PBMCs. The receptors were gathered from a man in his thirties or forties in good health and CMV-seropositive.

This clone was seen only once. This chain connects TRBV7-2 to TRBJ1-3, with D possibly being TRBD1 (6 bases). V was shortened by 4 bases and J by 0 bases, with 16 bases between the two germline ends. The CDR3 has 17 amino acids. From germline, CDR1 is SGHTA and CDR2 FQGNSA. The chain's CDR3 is CASSSRTAPNSGNTIYF. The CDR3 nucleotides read TGTGCCAGCAGCTCACGGACAGCTCCGAACTCTGGAAACACCATATATTTT.

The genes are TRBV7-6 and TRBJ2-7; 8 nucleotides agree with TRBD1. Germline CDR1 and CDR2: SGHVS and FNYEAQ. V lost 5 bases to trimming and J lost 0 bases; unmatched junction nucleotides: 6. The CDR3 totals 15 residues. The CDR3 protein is CASSPRDRSSYEQYF. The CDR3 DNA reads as TGTGCCAGCAGCCCGCGGGACAGGAGCTCCTACGAGCAGTACTTC.

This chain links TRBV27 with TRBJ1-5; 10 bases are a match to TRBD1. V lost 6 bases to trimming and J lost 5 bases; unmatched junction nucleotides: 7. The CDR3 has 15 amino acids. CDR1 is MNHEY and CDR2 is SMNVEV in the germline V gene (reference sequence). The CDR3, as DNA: TGTGCCAGCAGCCCGGACAGGGGGATCGATCAGCCCCAGCATTTT. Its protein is CASSPDRGIDQPQHF.

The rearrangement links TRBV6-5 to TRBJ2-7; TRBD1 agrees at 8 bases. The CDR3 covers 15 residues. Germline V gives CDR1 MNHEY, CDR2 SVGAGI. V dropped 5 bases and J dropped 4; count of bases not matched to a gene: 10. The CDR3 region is CASSPHGTGGYEQYF. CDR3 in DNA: TGTGCCAGCAGTCCCCACGGGACAGGAGGTTACGAGCAGTACTTC.

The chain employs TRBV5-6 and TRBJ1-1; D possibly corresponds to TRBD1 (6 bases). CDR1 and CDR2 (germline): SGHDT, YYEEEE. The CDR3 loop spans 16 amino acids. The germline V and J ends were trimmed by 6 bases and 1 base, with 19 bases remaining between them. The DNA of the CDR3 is TGTGCCAGCACTCCGAAGGGGGTGCGGGCGAACACTGAAGCTTTCTTT. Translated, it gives CASTPKGVRANTEAFF.

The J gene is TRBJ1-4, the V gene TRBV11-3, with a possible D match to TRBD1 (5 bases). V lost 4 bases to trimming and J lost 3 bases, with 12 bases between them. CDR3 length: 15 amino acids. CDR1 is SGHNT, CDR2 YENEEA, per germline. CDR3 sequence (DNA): TGTGCCAGCAGCTCACAACAGGCCGCTAATGAAAAACTGTTTTTT. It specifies CASSSQQAANEKLFF. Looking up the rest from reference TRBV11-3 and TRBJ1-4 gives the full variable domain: EAGVVQSPRYKIIEKKQPVAFWCNPISGHNTLYWYLQNLGQGPELLIRYENEEAVDDSQLPKDRFSAERLKGVDSTLKIQPAELGDSAVYLCASSSQQAANEKLFFGSGTQLSVL.

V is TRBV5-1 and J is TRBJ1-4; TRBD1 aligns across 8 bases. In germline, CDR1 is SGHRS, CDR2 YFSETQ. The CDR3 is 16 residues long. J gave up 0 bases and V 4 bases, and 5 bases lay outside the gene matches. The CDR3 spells CASSLTGGPTNEKLFF. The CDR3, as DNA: TGCGCCAGCAGCCTAACAGGGGGGCCAACTAATGAAAAACTGTTTTTT.

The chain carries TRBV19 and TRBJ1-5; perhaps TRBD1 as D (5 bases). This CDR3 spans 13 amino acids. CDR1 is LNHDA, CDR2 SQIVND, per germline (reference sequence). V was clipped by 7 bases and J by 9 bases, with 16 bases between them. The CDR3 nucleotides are TGTGCCAGTACGGGGGACCAAGGGCGGCCCCAGCATTTT. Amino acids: CASTGDQGRPQHF. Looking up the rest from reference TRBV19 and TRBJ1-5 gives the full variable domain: DGGITQSPKYLFRKEGQNVTLSCEQNLNHDAMYWYRQDPGQGLRLIYYSQIVNDFQKGDIAEGYSVSREKKESFPLTVTSAQKNPTAFYLCASTGDQGRPQHFGDGTRLSIL.

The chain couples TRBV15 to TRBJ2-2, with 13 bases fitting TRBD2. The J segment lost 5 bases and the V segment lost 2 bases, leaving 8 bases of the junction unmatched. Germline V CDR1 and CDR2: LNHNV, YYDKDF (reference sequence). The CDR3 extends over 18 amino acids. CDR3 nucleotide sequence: TGTGCCACCAGCAGAAGCACTAGCGGGGGGGGTCGGACCGGGGAGCTGTTTTTT. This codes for CATSRSTSGGGRTGELFF.

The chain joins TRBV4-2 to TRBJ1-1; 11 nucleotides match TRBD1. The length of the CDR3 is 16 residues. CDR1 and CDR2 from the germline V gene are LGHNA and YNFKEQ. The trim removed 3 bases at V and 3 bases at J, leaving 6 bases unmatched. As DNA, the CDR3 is TGTGCCAGCAGCCAGGGACAGGGGGGGCTGGACACTGAAGCTTTCTTT. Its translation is CASSQGQGGLDTEAFF.

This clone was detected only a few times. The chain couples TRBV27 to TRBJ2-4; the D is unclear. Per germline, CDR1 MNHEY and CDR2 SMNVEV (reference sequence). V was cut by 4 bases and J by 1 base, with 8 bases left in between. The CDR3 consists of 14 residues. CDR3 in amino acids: CASSSGRAKNIQYF. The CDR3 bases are TGTGCCAGCAGTTCAGGCAGGGCCAAAAACATTCAGTACTTC.

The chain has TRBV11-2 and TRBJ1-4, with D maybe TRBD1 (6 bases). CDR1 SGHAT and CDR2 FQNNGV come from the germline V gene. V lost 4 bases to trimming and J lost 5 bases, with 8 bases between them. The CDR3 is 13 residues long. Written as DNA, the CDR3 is TGTGCCAGCAGCTCCGACAGGAATGAAAAACTGTTTTTT. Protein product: CASSSDRNEKLFF.

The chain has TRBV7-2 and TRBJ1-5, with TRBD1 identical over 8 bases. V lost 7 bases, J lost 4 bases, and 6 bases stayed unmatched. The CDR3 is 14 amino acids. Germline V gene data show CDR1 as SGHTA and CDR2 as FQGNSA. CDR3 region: CASNRQGWNQPQHF. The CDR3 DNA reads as TGTGCCAGCAACCGACAGGGGTGGAATCAGCCCCAGCATTTT.

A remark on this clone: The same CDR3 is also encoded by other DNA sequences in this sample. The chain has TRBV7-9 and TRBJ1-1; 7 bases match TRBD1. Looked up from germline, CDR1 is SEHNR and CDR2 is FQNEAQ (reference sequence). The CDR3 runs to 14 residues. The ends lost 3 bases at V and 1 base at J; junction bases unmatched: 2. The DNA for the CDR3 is TGTGCCAGCAGCTTGCAGGGGGGGAACACTGAAGCTTTCTTT. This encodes CASSLQGGNTEAFF.

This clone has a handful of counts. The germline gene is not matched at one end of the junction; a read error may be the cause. CDR3 region: CASSLGGGSSF. Here the CDR3 DNA reads TGTGCCAGCAGCTTGGGAGGCGGCAGTTCCTTT. The V call is TRBV5-4, the J call TRBJ1-1; D not resolved. CDR3 length: 11 amino acids. The germline V gene has CDR1 SGHNT and CDR2 YYREEE (reference sequence).

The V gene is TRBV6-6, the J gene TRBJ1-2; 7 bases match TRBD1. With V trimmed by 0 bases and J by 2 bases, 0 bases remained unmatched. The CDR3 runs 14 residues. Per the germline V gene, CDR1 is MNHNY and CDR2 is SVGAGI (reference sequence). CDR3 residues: CASSYSTGNYGYTF. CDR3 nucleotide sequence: TGTGCCAGCAGTTACTCGACAGGGAACTATGGCTACACCTTC.

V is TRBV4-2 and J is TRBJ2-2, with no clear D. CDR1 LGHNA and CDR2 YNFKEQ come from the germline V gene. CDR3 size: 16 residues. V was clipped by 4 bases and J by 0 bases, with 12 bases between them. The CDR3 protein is CASSPRRETNTGELFF. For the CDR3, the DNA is TGTGCCAGCAGCCCCCGAAGAGAGACGAACACCGGGGAGCTGTTTTTT.

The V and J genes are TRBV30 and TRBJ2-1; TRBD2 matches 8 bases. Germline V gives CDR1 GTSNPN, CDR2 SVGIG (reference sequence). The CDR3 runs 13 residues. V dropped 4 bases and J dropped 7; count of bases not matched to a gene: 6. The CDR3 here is CAWNRGGTNEQFF. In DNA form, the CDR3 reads TGTGCCTGGAACCGGGGGGGCACTAATGAGCAGTTCTTC.

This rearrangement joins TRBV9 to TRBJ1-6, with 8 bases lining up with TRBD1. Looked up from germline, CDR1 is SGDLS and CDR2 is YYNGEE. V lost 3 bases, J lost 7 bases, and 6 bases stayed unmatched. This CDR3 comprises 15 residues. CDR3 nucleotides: TGTGCCAGCAGCGGTCGGACAGGGTCAAATTCACCCCTCCACTTT. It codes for CASSGRTGSNSPLHF.

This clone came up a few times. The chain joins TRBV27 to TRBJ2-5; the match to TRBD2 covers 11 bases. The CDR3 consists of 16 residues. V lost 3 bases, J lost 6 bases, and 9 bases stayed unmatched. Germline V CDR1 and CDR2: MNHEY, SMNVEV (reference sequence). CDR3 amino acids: CASSFRLAGGQKTQYF. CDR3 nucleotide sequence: TGTGCCAGCAGTTTTCGGCTAGCGGGGGGTCAGAAGACCCAGTACTTC.

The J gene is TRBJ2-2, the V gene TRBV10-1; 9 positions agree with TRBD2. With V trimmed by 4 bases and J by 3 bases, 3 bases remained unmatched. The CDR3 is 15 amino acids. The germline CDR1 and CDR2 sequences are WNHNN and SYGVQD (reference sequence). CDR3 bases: TGCGCCAGCAGTGGGCTAGCGGGGTACACCGGGGAGCTGTTTTTT. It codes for CASSGLAGYTGELFF.

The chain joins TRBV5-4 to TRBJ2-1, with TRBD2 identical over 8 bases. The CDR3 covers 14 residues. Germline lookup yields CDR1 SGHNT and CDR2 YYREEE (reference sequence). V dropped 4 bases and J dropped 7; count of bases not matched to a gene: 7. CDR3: CASSPGGGWNEQFF. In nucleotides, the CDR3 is TGTGCCAGCAGCCCCGGGGGGGGATGGAATGAGCAGTTCTTC.

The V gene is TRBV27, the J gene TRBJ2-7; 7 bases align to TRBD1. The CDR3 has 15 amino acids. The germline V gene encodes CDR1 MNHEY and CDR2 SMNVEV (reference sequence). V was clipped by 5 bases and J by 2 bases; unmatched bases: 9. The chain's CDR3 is CASSKPGTATYEQYF. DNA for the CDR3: TGTGCCAGCAGTAAACCCGGGACAGCCACCTACGAGCAGTACTTC.

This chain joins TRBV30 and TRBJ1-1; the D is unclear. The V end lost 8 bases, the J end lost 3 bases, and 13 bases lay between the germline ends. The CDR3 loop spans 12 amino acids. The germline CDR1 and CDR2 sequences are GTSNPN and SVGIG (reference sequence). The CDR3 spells CAQTRLYTEAFF. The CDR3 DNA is TGTGCCCAAACGAGGCTTTACACTGAAGCTTTCTTT.

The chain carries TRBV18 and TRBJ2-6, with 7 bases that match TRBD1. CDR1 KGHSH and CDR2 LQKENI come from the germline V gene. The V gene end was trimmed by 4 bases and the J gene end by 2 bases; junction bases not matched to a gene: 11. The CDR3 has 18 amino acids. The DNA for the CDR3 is TGTGCCAGCTCACGGACAGGACCGGGGTATCCTGGGGCCAACGTCCTGACTTTC. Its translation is CASSRTGPGYPGANVLTF.

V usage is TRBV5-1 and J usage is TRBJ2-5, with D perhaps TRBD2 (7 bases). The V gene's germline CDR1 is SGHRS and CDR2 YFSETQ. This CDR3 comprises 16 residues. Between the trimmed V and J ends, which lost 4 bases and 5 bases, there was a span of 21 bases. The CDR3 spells CASSLALGGAWETQYF. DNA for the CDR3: TGCGCCAGCAGCCTGGCCCTTGGGGGGGCTTGGGAGACCCAGTACTTC.

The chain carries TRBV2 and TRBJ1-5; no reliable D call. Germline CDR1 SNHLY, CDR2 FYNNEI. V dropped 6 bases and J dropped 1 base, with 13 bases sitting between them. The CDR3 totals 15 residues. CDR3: CASRISTVSNQPQHF. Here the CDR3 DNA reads TGTGCCAGCAGGATATCCACGGTGAGCAATCAGCCCCAGCATTTT.

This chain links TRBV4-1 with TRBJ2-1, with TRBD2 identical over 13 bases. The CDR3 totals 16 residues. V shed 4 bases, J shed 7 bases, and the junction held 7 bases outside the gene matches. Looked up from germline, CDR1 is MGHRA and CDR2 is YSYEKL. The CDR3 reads CASSRAGTSGNNEQFF. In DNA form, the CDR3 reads TGCGCCAGCAGCCGCGCCGGGACTAGCGGGAATAATGAGCAGTTCTTC.